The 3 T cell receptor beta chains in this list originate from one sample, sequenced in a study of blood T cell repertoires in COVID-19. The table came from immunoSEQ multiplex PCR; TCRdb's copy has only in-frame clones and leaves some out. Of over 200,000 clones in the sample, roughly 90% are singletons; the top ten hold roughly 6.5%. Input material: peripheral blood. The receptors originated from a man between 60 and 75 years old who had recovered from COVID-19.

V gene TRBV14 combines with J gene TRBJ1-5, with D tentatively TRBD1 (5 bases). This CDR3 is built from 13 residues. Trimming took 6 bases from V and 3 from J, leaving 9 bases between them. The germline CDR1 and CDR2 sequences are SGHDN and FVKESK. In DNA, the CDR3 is TGTGCCAGCAGTCGGACAATCAATCAGCCCCAGCATTTT. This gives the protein CASSRTINQPQHF.

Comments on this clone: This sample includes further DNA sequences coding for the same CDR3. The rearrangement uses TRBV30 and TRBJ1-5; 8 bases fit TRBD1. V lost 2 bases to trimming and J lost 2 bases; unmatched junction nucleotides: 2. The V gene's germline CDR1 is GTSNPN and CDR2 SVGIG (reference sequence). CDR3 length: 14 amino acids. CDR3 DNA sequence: TGTGCCTGGAGTCCGGACAGGGGCAATCAGCCCCAGCATTTT. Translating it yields CAWSPDRGNQPQHF.

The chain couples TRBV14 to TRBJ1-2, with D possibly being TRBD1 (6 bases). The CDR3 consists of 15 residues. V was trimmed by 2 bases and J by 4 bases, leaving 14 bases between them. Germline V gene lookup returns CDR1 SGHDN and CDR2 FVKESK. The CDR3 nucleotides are TGTGCCAGCAGCCAAATTGCAGGGGTGGGCTATGGCTACACCTTC. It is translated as CASSQIAGVGYGYTF.